The source of this T cell receptor beta chain is a study of blood T cell repertoires in COVID-19. Here immunoSEQ multiplex PCR was the method, and the copy in TCRdb shows in-frame clones only, minus some. The sample holds tens of thousands of clones, around 80% seen once. The CDR3 covers 14 residues. J was trimmed by 4 bases and V by 2 bases; bases with no gene match: 5. The specimen was peripheral blood. The receptor comes from a human donor in a cohort sampled during active COVID-19. The chain links TRBV23-1 to TRBJ2-7; 7 bases match TRBD2. TRBV23-1 is labeled an ORF, and its function is uncertain. DNA for the CDR3: TGCGCCAGCAGTCAAACTGGGGGGGGGTACGAGCAGTACTTC. This gives the protein CASSQTGGGYEQYF.